Below, one T cell receptor beta chain is given with its context. Its antigen specificity is not known. One end of the junction does not line up with germline, which may come from a read error. None of the patients had been given any treatment before thyroid surgery. Patient clinical samples collected from about 2011 to 2018 were retrospectively analysed using T-cell receptor beta sequencing. The data stem from a study of metastatic and nonmetastatic thyroid tumors (dated by TCRdb to about 2020). In the study overall: Repertoires were compared across peripheral blood and tumor or nodule tissue samples from malignant and benign thyroid patients. What the authors observed across the whole study: In both blood and tumor samples, TCR beta diversity was reported to be significantly higher in malignant tumors than in benign nodules.

The library was obtained by PCR. Sequencing used an Illumina HiSeq 4000. The TCR beta-chain CDR3 region of each patient was profiled by high-throughput sequencing. The original pipeline was this. The researchers built a classifier to tell apart papillary thyroid cancer patients with distant metastasis, based on CDR3 differences among clinicopathological groups. To measure repertoire diversity the researchers used the Shannon index, while the Morisita-Horn index served to gauge how similar the tumor and blood repertoires were. TCRdb ran its own pipeline on the public reads, namely fastp trimming at Q25 and MiXCR clone calling, and kept in-frame beta chains. For this entry, the V and J calls and clone size follow TCRdb and not the study's own pipeline. Here the sample has about 82,000 clones; approximately 12% occur a single time. Clones ranked in the top ten supply about 10% of the sample. The specimen was tumor tissue. This clonotype was obtained from a female donor with papillary thyroid cancer or a benign thyroid nodule (not recorded which). Some clones in this sample may be carry-over from other donors' samples.

The nucleotide sequence reads TGTGCCAGCAGCTCCTTACTCGGGCTCATCTCCTATGAGCAGTACTTC. This encodes CASSSLLGLISYEQYF. The chain was built from TRBV11-1 and TRBJ2-7; a confident D gene designation cannot be given. Its CDR3 holds 16 amino acids, cysteine through phenylalanine. The DNA shown is the 48-base CDR3, in frame from base 1. In the germline V gene (reference sequence), CDR1 corresponds to SGHAT and CDR2 to FQDESV.